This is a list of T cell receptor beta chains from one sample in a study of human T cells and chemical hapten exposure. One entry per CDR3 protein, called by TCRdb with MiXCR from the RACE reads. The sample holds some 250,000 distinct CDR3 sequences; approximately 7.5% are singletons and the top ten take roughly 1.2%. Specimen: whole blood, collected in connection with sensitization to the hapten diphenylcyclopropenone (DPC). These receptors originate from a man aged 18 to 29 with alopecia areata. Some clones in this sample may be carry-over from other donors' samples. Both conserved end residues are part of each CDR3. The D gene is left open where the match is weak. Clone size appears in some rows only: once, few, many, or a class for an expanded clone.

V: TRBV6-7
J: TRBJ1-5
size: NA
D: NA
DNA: TGTGCCAGCAGTTACTTGGGCCAGAGCAATCAGCCCCAGCATTTT
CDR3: CASSYLGQSNQPQHF

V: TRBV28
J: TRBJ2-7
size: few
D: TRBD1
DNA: TGTGCCAGCAGTTCACCGTTTGCCAGGGGGTTCGACGAGCAGTACTTC
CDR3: CASSSPFARGFDEQYF

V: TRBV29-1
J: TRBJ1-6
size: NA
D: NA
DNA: TGCAGCGTTCCCGGACACGATAACTCGAGCTCCTATAATTCACCCCTCCACTTT
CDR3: CSVPGHDNSSSYNSPLHF

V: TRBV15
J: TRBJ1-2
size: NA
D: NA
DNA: TGTGCCACCAGCAATCCCGGTCGGGTTAAGGCCTATGGCTACACCTTC
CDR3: CATSNPGRVKAYGYTF

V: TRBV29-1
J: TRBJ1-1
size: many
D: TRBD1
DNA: TGCAGCGTAGGGACAGGGATCAACACTGAAGCTTTCTTT
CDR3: CSVGTGINTEAFF

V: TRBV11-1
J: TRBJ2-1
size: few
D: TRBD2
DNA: TGTGCCAGCAGCTTATCGGGAAGGACTAGCGGGTACAATGAGCAGTTCTTC
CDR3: CASSLSGRTSGYNEQFF

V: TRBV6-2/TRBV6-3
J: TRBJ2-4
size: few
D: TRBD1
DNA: TGTGCCAGCAGTTACGGGCGACAGGGAAACATTCAGTACTTC
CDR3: CASSYGRQGNIQYF

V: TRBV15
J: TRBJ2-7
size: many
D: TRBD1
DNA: TGTGCCACCAGCTCCGGGGGACAGGGGGCCTACGAGCAGTACTTC
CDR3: CATSSGGQGAYEQYF

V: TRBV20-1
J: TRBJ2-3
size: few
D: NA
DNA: TGCAGTGCTAGTCTGGCGGGGCCCGGAGTAGATACGCAGTATTTT
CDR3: CSASLAGPGVDTQYF

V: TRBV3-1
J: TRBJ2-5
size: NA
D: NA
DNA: TGTGCCAGCAGCCATGAGACCCAAGAGACCCAGTACTTC
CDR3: CASSHETQETQYF

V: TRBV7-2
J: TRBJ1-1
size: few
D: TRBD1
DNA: TGTGCCAGCAGCCCAGGACAGGTTCGGAACACTGAAGCTTTCTTT
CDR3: CASSPGQVRNTEAFF

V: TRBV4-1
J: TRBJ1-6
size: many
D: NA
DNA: TGCGCCAGCAGCCAAGACAGAACTGATTCACCCCTCCACTTT
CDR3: CASSQDRTDSPLHF

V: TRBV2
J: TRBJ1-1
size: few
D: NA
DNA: TGTGCCAGCAACATATTCACTGAAGCTTTCTTT
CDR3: CASNIFTEAFF

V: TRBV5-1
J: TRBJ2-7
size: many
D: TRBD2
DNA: TGCGCCAGCAGCTTGGCGGGGGGATTCAATTACGAGCAGTACTTC
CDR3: CASSLAGGFNYEQYF

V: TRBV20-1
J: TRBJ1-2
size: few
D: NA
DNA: TGCAGTGCTAGAGAGGAATCCAGCTATGGCTACACCTTC
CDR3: CSAREESSYGYTF

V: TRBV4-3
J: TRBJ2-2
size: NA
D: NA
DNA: TGCGCCAGCAGCCAAGTTACCCAGGGGGGAAGCGGGGAGCTGTTTTTT
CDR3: CASSQVTQGGSGELFF

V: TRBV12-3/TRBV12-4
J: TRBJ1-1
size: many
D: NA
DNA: TGTGCCAGCAGTCCAGTCAGGCAAGGAGCTTTCTTT
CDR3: CASSPVRQGAFF

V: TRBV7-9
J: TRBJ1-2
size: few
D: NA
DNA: TGTGCCAGCAGAGCTGGACAGACCGTTTATGGCTACACCTTC
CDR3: CASRAGQTVYGYTF

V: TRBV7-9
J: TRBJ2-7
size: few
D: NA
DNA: TGTGCCAGCAGCCCGAAGCATGGCCACGAGCAGTACTTC
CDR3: CASSPKHGHEQYF

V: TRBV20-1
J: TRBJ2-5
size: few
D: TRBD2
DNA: TGCAGTGCTAGCCTAGCGGGGCGGCAAGAGACCCAGTACTTC
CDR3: CSASLAGRQETQYF

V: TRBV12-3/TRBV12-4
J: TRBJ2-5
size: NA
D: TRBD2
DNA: TGTGCCAGCAGTTCCGGACTAGCGGGGGCTGGAGGAGAGACCCAGTACTTC
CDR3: CASSSGLAGAGGETQYF

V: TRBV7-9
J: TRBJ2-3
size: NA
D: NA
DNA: TGTGCCAGCAGCTTAGGTACCGATGGGACAAGACCCCACACAGATACGCAGTATTTT
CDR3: CASSLGTDGTRPHTDTQYF

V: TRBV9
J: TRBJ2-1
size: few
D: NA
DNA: TGTGCCAGCAGCGTAGCCCTGACAGGCTCCTACAATGAGCAGTTCTTC
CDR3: CASSVALTGSYNEQFF

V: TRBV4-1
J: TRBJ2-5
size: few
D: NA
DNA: TGCGCCAGCAGCCAATGGGGGGCGGGGGCCACGTCGGAGACCCAGTACTTC
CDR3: CASSQWGAGATSETQYF

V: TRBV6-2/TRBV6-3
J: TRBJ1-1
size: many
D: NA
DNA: TGTGCCAGCAGTTACTACGCCGTTGGGGGGGCGAACACTGAAGCTTTCTTT
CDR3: CASSYYAVGGANTEAFF

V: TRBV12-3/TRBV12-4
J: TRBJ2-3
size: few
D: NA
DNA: TGTGCCAGCAGGTCGACGGGGACAGATACGCAGTATTTT
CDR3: CASRSTGTDTQYF

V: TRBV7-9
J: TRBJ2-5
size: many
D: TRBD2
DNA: TGTGCCAGCAGCTTGGGGACTAGGGAGACCCAGTACTTC
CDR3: CASSLGTRETQYF

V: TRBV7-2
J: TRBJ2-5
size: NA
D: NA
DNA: TGTGCCAGCAGCTCCATGCCGTACCAAGAGACCCAGTACTTC
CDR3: CASSSMPYQETQYF

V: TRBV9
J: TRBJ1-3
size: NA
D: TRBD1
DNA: TGTGCCAGCAGCACAGGGGTCCTCTCTGGAAACACCATATATTTT
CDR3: CASSTGVLSGNTIYF

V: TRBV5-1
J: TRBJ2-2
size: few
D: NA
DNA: TGCGCCAGCACAGAGGGGAGAACCGGGGAGCTGTTTTTT
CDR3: CASTEGRTGELFF

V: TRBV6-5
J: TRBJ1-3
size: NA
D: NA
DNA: TGTGCCAGCAGTTACTTGGGGGGCCCTGGAAACACCATATATTTT
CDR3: CASSYLGGPGNTIYF

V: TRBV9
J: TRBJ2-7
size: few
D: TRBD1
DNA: TGTGCCAGCAGCGTAGTGGGGACAGGGATCGAGCAGTACTTC
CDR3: CASSVVGTGIEQYF

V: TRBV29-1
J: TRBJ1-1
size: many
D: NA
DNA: TGCAGCGTTGAAGAACGAGCAGGGACTGAAGCTTTCTTT
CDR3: CSVEERAGTEAFF

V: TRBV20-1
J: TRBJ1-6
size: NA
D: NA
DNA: TGCAGTGCTAGACAGGGTGGATCACCCCTCCACTTT
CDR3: CSARQGGSPLHF

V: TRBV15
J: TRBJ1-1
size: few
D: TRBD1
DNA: TGTGCCACCAGCAGGTACGGACAGGGGGTTTCAGGCTACACTGAAGCTTTCTTT
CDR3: CATSRYGQGVSGYTEAFF

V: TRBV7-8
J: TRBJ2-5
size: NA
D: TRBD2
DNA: TGTGCCAGCAGCTTCGCTAGCGGGGGGCACCCGAACCAAGAGACCCAGTACTTC
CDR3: CASSFASGGHPNQETQYF

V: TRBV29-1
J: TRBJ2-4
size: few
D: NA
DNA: TGCAGCGTTGAAGAGGCAGGGTACATTCAGTACTTC
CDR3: CSVEEAGYIQYF

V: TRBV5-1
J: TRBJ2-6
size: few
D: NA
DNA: TGCGCCAGCAGCTTGGCCATACTAAGGGATCATCGGACCTCTGGGGCCAACGTCCTGACTTTC
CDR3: CASSLAILRDHRTSGANVLTF

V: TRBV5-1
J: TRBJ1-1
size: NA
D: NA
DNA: TGCGCCAGCAGCGTAGAAGGACCGACGAACACTGAAGCTTTCTTT
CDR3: CASSVEGPTNTEAFF

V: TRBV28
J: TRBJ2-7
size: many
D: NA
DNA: TGTGCCAGCAGTCCCGACAGAATCTCCTACGAGCAGTACTTC
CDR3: CASSPDRISYEQYF

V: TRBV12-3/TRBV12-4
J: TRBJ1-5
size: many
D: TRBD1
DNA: TGTGCCAGCAGTCGACAGGGTGGTCAGCCCCAGCATTTT
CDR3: CASSRQGGQPQHF